The 6 T cell receptor beta chains reported below all come from one sample, sequenced in a study of low-dose radiotherapy and immunotherapy resistance in tumors. Alpha- and beta-chain coverage of first-strand cDNA came from TRAV- and TRBV-specific primers. TCRs were amplified for approximately 22 PCR cycles with a constant-region primer and V-primer adapter. TCRdb processed the reads anew with MiXCR; each CDR3 protein has one entry. This table has 11,000 to 15,000 distinct CDR3 sequences, roughly 75% appearing once. The receptors come from a human donor with advanced metastatic prostate, ovarian, gallbladder or colorectal cancer (not recorded which). This table probably holds off-target reads from a library built for another chain.

V usage is TRBV4-2 and J usage is TRBJ2-3; perhaps D is TRBD1 or TRBD2 (5 bases each). The germline CDR1 and CDR2 sequences are LGHNA and YNFKEQ. V lost 0 bases to trimming and J lost 8 bases, with 12 bases between them. This CDR3 has 14 amino acids. The CDR3 nucleotides read TGTGCCAGCAGCCAAGAAGGGGTAGGGACTACGCAGTATTTT. Translating gives CASSQEGVGTTQYF.

This clonotype has just one count. The gene calls are TRBV10-3 and TRBJ2-5, with D possibly called TRBD1 or TRBD2 (6 bases each). Trimming removed 5 bases at V and 1 base at J, with 14 bases between. This CDR3 has 15 residues. Germline V gives CDR1 ENHRY, CDR2 SYGVKD. The CDR3 DNA is TGTGCCATCAGTCTAGAGGGGGGCACCCAAGAGACCCAGTACTTC. The encoded protein is CAISLEGGTQETQYF.

This chain connects TRBV11-1 to TRBJ2-7; D ambiguous. The CDR3 is 14 residues long. Germline CDR1 SGHAT, CDR2 FQDESV (reference sequence). The V end was cut by 1 base, the J end by 7 bases, with 14 bases between. CDR3 coding DNA: TGTGCCAGCAGCTTAGGGTCTACCGCCCCGGAGCAGTACTTC. It yields the protein CASSLGSTAPEQYF.

V gene TRBV18 combines with J gene TRBJ2-7, with D possibly matching TRBD1 (6 bases). Trimming took 8 bases from V and 5 from J, leaving 16 bases between them. The CDR3 length is 13 residues. Germline V gene lookup returns CDR1 KGHSH and CDR2 LQKENI. The CDR3 coding sequence is TGTGCCAGCGCACAGGGTTCAGGAAACGAGCAGTACTTC. Translation gives CASAQGSGNEQYF. Complete variable domain (other parts from reference TRBV18 and TRBJ2-7): NAGVMQNPRHLVRRRGQEARLRCSPMKGHSHVYWYRQLPEEGLKFMVYLQKENIIDESGMPKERFSAEFPKEGPSILRIQQVVRGDSAAYFCASAQGSGNEQYFGPGTRLTVT.

The chain recombines TRBV5-4 with TRBJ2-1; D might be TRBD2 (6 bases). V was clipped by 10 bases and J by 8 bases, with 13 bases between them. The germline V gene encodes CDR1 SGHNT and CDR2 YYREEE (reference sequence). CDR3 length: 11 amino acids. CDR3 region: CAYGWGDEQFF. Here the CDR3 DNA reads TGTGCCTACGGGTGGGGGGATGAGCAGTTCTTC.

The J gene is TRBJ2-7, the V gene TRBV2; perhaps D is TRBD1 or TRBD2 (5 bases each). V was pared by 2 bases and J by 0 bases, with 11 bases between. In germline, CDR1 is SNHLY, CDR2 FYNNEI. The CDR3 extends over 15 amino acids. CDR3 sequence reads: CASSEREGFSYEQYF. The CDR3 DNA reads as TGTGCCAGCAGTGAAAGAGAGGGGTTCTCCTACGAGCAGTACTTC.